These 18 T cell receptor beta chains were sequenced from one sample in a study of cytomegalovirus exposure and HLA in healthy donors. Both 60 Vbeta primers and 13 Jbeta primers went into the PCR. Sequencing was performed with immunoSEQ multiplex PCR; in TCRdb, only in-frame clones are kept and a portion is missing. The sample holds around 170,000 clones, 65% to 80% seen once. Sequencing was performed on PBMCs. The receptors were sampled from a woman aged 25 to 39 in good health and CMV-seropositive.

The chain combines TRBV6-5 with TRBJ2-7; 14 positions match TRBD2. The CDR3 is 14 residues long. The trim removed 8 bases at V and 7 bases at J, leaving 7 bases unmatched. Germline-derived CDR1 and CDR2 are MNHEY and SVGAGI. The CDR3 DNA reads as TGTGCCAGCGCAAGTGGACTAGCGGGGGGAGAGCAGTACTTC. Protein: CASASGLAGGEQYF.

The chain links TRBV2 to TRBJ2-4, with TRBD1 matching 11 bases. V lost 6 bases and J lost 8; bases outside the gene matches: 9. The CDR3 length is 15 residues. The V gene's germline CDR1 is SNHLY and CDR2 FYNNEI. The CDR3 region has the DNA TGTGCCAGCAGCGTTAGGGACAGGGGGATGGACATTCAGTACTTC. It codes for CASSVRDRGMDIQYF.

V and J are TRBV19 and TRBJ1-4; the D gene is possibly TRBD1 (6 bases). The CDR3 totals 15 residues. Trimming pared 4 bases from V and 0 bases from J, leaving 9 bases between. Per the germline V gene, CDR1 is LNHDA and CDR2 is SQIVND (reference sequence). The CDR3 DNA reads TGTGCCAGTAGTACCCGACAGGCAACTAATGAAAAACTGTTTTTT. Translation gives CASSTRQATNEKLFF.

The chain recombines TRBV19 with TRBJ1-5; 7 positions match TRBD1. CDR3 size: 15 residues. CDR1 and CDR2 from the germline V gene are LNHDA and SQIVND (reference sequence). The V and J ends lost 4 bases and 5 bases, in that order; junction bases with no gene match: 8. The CDR3 nucleotides are TGTGCCAGTAGTACTTACAGGGGTAGAGATCAGCCCCAGCATTTT. The encoded protein is CASSTYRGRDQPQHF.

The genes are TRBV19 and TRBJ2-5; D ambiguous. V lost 4 bases and J 5 bases, leaving 11 bases between the germline ends. The CDR3 length is 13 residues. Germline CDR1 reads LNHDA; CDR2 reads SQIVND (reference sequence). CDR3 sequence reads: CASSTSSRETQYF. CDR3 nucleotide sequence: TGTGCCAGTAGTACCTCCTCGAGGGAGACCCAGTACTTC.

This clone showed up just a few times. The V and J genes are TRBV7-2 and TRBJ2-5, with TRBD2 matching over 14 bases. The CDR3 runs 17 residues. Germline trimming cut 2 bases from V and 1 base from J; bases unmatched to any gene: 3. Looked up from germline, CDR1 is SGHTA and CDR2 is FQGNSA. The CDR3 sequence: CASSLRLAGGIQETQYF. Here the CDR3 DNA reads TGTGCCAGCAGCTTAAGACTAGCGGGGGGGATCCAAGAGACCCAGTACTTC.

V usage is TRBV7-2 and J usage is TRBJ2-3, with TRBD1 matching over 8 bases. Germline V CDR1 and CDR2: SGHTA, FQGNSA. CDR3 length: 16 amino acids. V lost 5 bases and J lost 0; bases outside the gene matches: 7. The CDR3 nucleotides read TGTGCCAGCAGCCCGTACAGGGGGTCTAGCACAGATACGCAGTATTTT. Residues: CASSPYRGSSTDTQYF.

The rearrangement links TRBV9 to TRBJ2-6; D call uncertain. Germline loops: CDR1 SGDLS, CDR2 YYNGEE. The CDR3 runs to 18 residues. The V gene lost 3 bases and the J gene lost 4 bases, with 20 bases spanning the gap. Here the CDR3 reads CASSAFLRHDLGANVLTF. Written as DNA, the CDR3 is TGTGCCAGCAGCGCGTTTTTAAGACACGATCTGGGGGCCAACGTCCTGACTTTC.

This chain joins TRBV18 and TRBJ1-5; 7 positions match TRBD1. V dropped 6 bases and J dropped 0; count of bases not matched to a gene: 5. Germline V gene lookup returns CDR1 KGHSH and CDR2 LQKENI. The CDR3 covers 15 residues. The CDR3 DNA sequence: TGTGCCAGCTCCACCCAGGGGGATAGCAATCAGCCCCAGCATTTT. This codes for CASSTQGDSNQPQHF. Filled out from reference TRBV18 and TRBJ1-5, the complete variable domain reads NAGVMQNPRHLVRRRGQEARLRCSPMKGHSHVYWYRQLPEEGLKFMVYLQKENIIDESGMPKERFSAEFPKEGPSILRIQQVVRGDSAAYFCASSTQGDSNQPQHFGDGTRLSIL.

The chain carries TRBV11-2 and TRBJ1-5, with D unclear. The CDR3 runs to 15 residues. V dropped 0 bases and J dropped 3 bases, with 9 bases sitting between them. The germline V gene encodes CDR1 SGHAT and CDR2 FQNNGV. The CDR3 protein is CASSLDPVANQPQHF. CDR3 DNA: TGTGCCAGCAGCTTAGATCCGGTTGCCAATCAGCCCCAGCATTTT.

V and J are TRBV9 and TRBJ2-3; tentative D call: TRBD2 (6 bases). Per germline, CDR1 SGDLS and CDR2 YYNGEE. The V gene lost 2 bases and the J gene lost 0 bases, with 13 bases spanning the gap. The CDR3 sequence is 16 residues long. CDR3 sequence: CASSVGSGPSTDTQYF. CDR3 nucleotides: TGTGCCAGCAGCGTGGGGAGCGGGCCTAGCACAGATACGCAGTATTTT.

The J gene is TRBJ1-3, the V gene TRBV30, with 8 bases identical to TRBD1. This CDR3 contains 20 residues. The V gene end was trimmed by 1 base and the J gene end by 0 bases; junction bases not matched to a gene: 17. Germline V gene data show CDR1 as GTSNPN and CDR2 as SVGIG (reference sequence). Here the CDR3 DNA reads TGTGCCTGGAGTGATACCTCGGGCTACGTCCAGGGGGCCTCTGGAAACACCATATATTTT. Its translation is CAWSDTSGYVQGASGNTIYF.

This clone was seen a few times. The chain employs TRBV6-1 and TRBJ2-7; no reliable D call. CDR1 and CDR2 (germline): MNHNS, SASEGT. The CDR3 has 11 amino acids. V was trimmed by 2 bases and J by 4 bases, leaving 3 bases between them. This CDR3 reads CASSEPYEQYF. CDR3 DNA: TGTGCCAGCAGTGAACCTTACGAGCAGTACTTC.

Concerning this clone: Other DNA sequences of this sample code for an identical CDR3. CDR3 nucleotide sequence: TGTGCCTTAAGGGGACTACTCATCACAGATACGCAGTATTTT. This codes for CALRGLLITDTQYF. V usage is TRBV30 and J usage is TRBJ2-3, with 7 bases aligning to TRBD2. The J segment lost 2 bases and the V segment lost 7 bases, leaving 9 bases of the junction unmatched. The CDR3 has 14 amino acids. The germline gives CDR1 GTSNPN, CDR2 SVGIG (reference sequence).

This clone occurred a few times. The V call is TRBV30, the J call TRBJ1-3; D unresolved. CDR1 and CDR2 from the germline V gene are GTSNPN and SVGIG (reference sequence). The CDR3 totals 15 residues. The ends were cut back, 3 bases at V and 5 bases at J, with 17 bases in the middle. CDR3 amino acids: CAWSGSRGLRNTIYF. The CDR3 nucleotides are TGTGCCTGGAGCGGTAGTCGAGGGCTACGAAACACCATATATTTT.

This chain uses TRBV10-1 with TRBJ1-6, with 8 bases fitting TRBD1. Germline-derived CDR1 and CDR2 are WNHNN and SYGVQD (reference sequence). This CDR3 is 14 amino acids long. J was trimmed by 7 bases and V by 5 bases; bases with no gene match: 4. The CDR3 is CASSRTGSNSPLHF. The CDR3 region has the DNA TGCGCCAGCAGTAGGACAGGGAGCAATTCACCCCTCCACTTT.

The J gene is TRBJ2-5, the V gene TRBV9; maybe TRBD2 (6 bases). The CDR3 length is 14 residues. Germline CDR1 reads SGDLS; CDR2 reads YYNGEE. The ends were cut back, 3 bases at V and 2 bases at J, with 11 bases in the middle. The CDR3 loop is CASSGLGDQETQYF. CDR3 sequence (DNA): TGTGCCAGCAGCGGACTAGGAGATCAAGAGACCCAGTACTTC.

The chain combines TRBV28 with TRBJ1-2; D not resolved. The CDR3 is made up of 13 amino acids. Germline assignment: CDR1 MDHEN and CDR2 SYDVKM. With 4 bases removed from V and 8 bases from J, the gap between germline ends came to 14 bases. CDR3 nucleotides: TGTGCCAGCAGTTACTCCAGACTTTTAGGCTACACCTTC. It codes for CASSYSRLLGYTF.